Listed here are 32 T cell receptor beta chains from one sample, sequenced in a study of cytomegalovirus exposure and HLA in healthy donors. The PCR ran on 60 Vbeta and 13 Jbeta primers. This table comes from immunoSEQ multiplex PCR, and its TCRdb copy is limited to in-frame clones, with some not included. The sample carries 95,000 to 150,000 clones, 80% to 85% recorded once. The source material was PBMCs. These TCRs come from a woman aged 30 to 39 in good health and CMV-seronegative.

J is TRBJ1-5 and V is TRBV7-6; 7 nucleotides align to TRBD1. From germline, CDR1 is SGHVS and CDR2 FNYEAQ. The ends lost 1 base at V and 5 bases at J; junction bases unmatched: 5. The CDR3 runs to 15 residues. The CDR3 is CASSLDRGIDQPQHF. The CDR3 DNA sequence: TGTGCCAGCAGCTTAGACAGGGGTATTGATCAGCCCCAGCATTTT.

The chain carries TRBV15 and TRBJ2-3, with 10 bases identical to TRBD1. This CDR3 is built from 15 residues. From germline, CDR1 is LNHNV and CDR2 YYDKDF (reference sequence). The trim removed 3 bases at V and 6 bases at J, leaving 6 bases unmatched. CDR3 residues: CATSRKTGGADTQYF. The CDR3 DNA reads TGTGCCACCAGCAGGAAGACAGGGGGCGCGGATACGCAGTATTTT.

V gene TRBV11-3 combines with J gene TRBJ1-1; 7 bases match TRBD1. Germline V gives CDR1 SGHNT, CDR2 YENEEA. V shed 3 bases, J shed 4 bases, and the junction held 5 bases outside the gene matches. This CDR3 has 14 residues. DNA of the CDR3: TGTGCCAGCAGCTTTACAGGGGTTGGCACTGAAGCTTTCTTT. This translates into CASSFTGVGTEAFF.

The rearrangement joins TRBV5-5 to TRBJ2-2; TRBD1 is a possible D gene (5 bases). V lost 1 base to trimming and J lost 1 base, with 5 bases between them. The CDR3 consists of 14 residues. Germline CDR1 is SGHKS and CDR2 is YYEKEE (reference sequence). The CDR3 coding sequence is TGTGCCAGCAGCTTGAGGGGGAACACCGGGGAGCTGTTTTTT. Translating it yields CASSLRGNTGELFF.

The chain recombines TRBV7-9 with TRBJ2-5; a possible D gene is TRBD1 (6 bases). Germline CDR1 SEHNR, CDR2 FQNEAQ (reference sequence). The CDR3 covers 16 residues. The germline V and J ends were trimmed by 7 bases and 1 base, with 19 bases remaining between them. For the CDR3, the DNA is TGTGCCAGCAACCTCGAGGGGGTGGGCAGCCAAGAGACCCAGTACTTC. Its protein product is CASNLEGVGSQETQYF.

The table lists this clone with a few counts. The rearrangement links TRBV7-2 to TRBJ2-2; no definite D call. Germline-derived CDR1 and CDR2 are SGHTA and FQGNSA. This CDR3 comprises 13 residues. Trimming removed 1 base at V and 4 bases at J, with 4 bases between. The CDR3 loop is CASSLDLTGELFF. For the CDR3, the DNA is TGTGCCAGCAGCTTAGATCTCACCGGGGAGCTGTTTTTT.

There are a few counts of this clone. The rearrangement uses TRBV11-2 and TRBJ2-7; D not resolved. V lost 5 bases, J lost 4 bases, and 12 bases lay in between. This CDR3 spans 13 amino acids. CDR1 SGHAT and CDR2 FQNNGV come from the germline V gene. The CDR3 sequence: CASSHTETYEQYF. CDR3 DNA sequence: TGTGCCAGCAGCCATACAGAAACGTACGAGCAGTACTTC. Complete variable domain (other parts from reference TRBV11-2 and TRBJ2-7): EAGVAQSPRYKIIEKRQSVAFWCNPISGHATLYWYQQILGQGPKLLIQFQNNGVVDDSQLPKDRFSAERLKGVDSTLKIQPAKLEDSAVYLCASSHTETYEQYFGPGTRLTVT.

V and J are TRBV7-2 and TRBJ2-3; 8 bases match TRBD2. Germline V gene data show CDR1 as SGHTA and CDR2 as FQGNSA. The V gene end was trimmed by 5 bases and the J gene end by 2 bases; junction bases not matched to a gene: 9. There are 16 residues in the CDR3. CDR3 DNA: TGTGCCAGCAGCACAAGGATAGCGGGGAACACAGATACGCAGTATTTT. This codes for CASSTRIAGNTDTQYF.

This chain links TRBV9 with TRBJ2-2; 8 nucleotides match TRBD2. Unmatched junction bases numbered 7, after V lost 0 bases and J lost 3 bases. Per germline, CDR1 SGDLS and CDR2 YYNGEE. The CDR3 spans 17 residues. Here the CDR3 DNA reads TGTGCCAGCAGCGTAGAAGAGGTAGCGGGGTACACCGGGGAGCTGTTTTTT. It codes for CASSVEEVAGYTGELFF. Complete variable domain (other parts from reference TRBV9 and TRBJ2-2): DSGVTQTPKHLITATGQRVTLRCSPRSGDLSVYWYQQSLDQGLQFLIQYYNGEERAKGNILERFSAQQFPDLHSELNLSSLELGDSALYFCASSVEEVAGYTGELFFGEGSRLTVL.

This chain links TRBV18 with TRBJ2-1, with TRBD1 identical over 9 bases. This CDR3 spans 19 amino acids. Trimming removed 0 bases from V and 7 bases from J; junction bases left unmatched: 16. Germline V gene data show CDR1 as KGHSH and CDR2 as LQKENI. CDR3 nucleotides: TGTGCCAGCTCACCACCCGGGACAGGGCGAACCAGGGGTTCTAATGAGCAGTTCTTC. Its translation: CASSPPGTGRTRGSNEQFF.

The chain has TRBV29-1 and TRBJ2-5; 8 bases map to TRBD1. The V segment lost 6 bases and the J segment 7 bases; nucleotides outside the gene matches: 22. The CDR3 is made up of 17 amino acids. From germline, CDR1 is SQVTM and CDR2 ANQGSEA. The CDR3 reads CSVYIGQGTPSEGTQYF. The DNA for the CDR3 is TGCAGCGTCTATATCGGACAGGGTACCCCAAGTGAGGGGACCCAGTACTTC.

This chain joins TRBV5-1 and TRBJ2-7, with D tentatively TRBD2 (6 bases). The V end was cut by 4 bases, the J end by 1 base, with 12 bases between. This CDR3 is 14 amino acids long. Germline loops: CDR1 SGHRS, CDR2 YFSETQ. In nucleotides, the CDR3 is TGCGCCAGCAGCACACTAGGAGGGTCCTACGAGCAGTACTTC. This translates into CASSTLGGSYEQYF. Full variable domain (rest looked up from reference TRBV5-1 and TRBJ2-7): KAGVTQTPRYLIKTRGQQVTLSCSPISGHRSVSWYQQTPGQGLQFLFEYFSETQRNKGNFPGRFSGRQFSNSRSEMNVSTLELGDSALYLCASSTLGGSYEQYFGPGTRLTVT.

CDR3 region: CASSLPAGGIGTYEQYF. CDR3 DNA: TGTGCCAGCAGCTTACCCGCAGGGGGCATCGGCACCTACGAGCAGTACTTC. This chain links TRBV7-8 with TRBJ2-7; TRBD1 aligns across 8 bases. The CDR3 runs to 17 residues. The germline CDR1 and CDR2 sequences are SGHVS and FQNEAQ. Germline trimming cut 2 bases from V and 2 bases from J; bases unmatched to any gene: 11.

This clone was recorded once. The chain is built from TRBV6-1 and TRBJ2-2; D unclear. The CDR3 sequence is 14 residues long. Germline assignment: CDR1 MNHNS and CDR2 SASEGT. Trimming stripped 2 bases from V and 6 bases from J, with 10 bases between. Written as DNA, the CDR3 is TGTGCCAGCAGTGAATCCCCAGACTCCGGGGAGCTGTTTTTT. Residues: CASSESPDSGELFF.

This clone was seen more than once but under ten times. The CDR3 DNA is TGTGCCAGCGGGGGGTACGAGCTGTTTTTT. Translating it yields CASGGYELFF. The chain has TRBV19 and TRBJ2-2; 7 bases are a match to TRBD2. Trimming cost V 9 bases and J 11 bases; bases outside gene matches: 3. The CDR3 totals 10 residues. Germline CDR1 is LNHDA and CDR2 is SQIVND (reference sequence).

This clone came up a few times. The rearrangement links TRBV6-1 to TRBJ1-1; 11 bases fit TRBD1. The CDR3 length is 14 residues. Germline V CDR1 and CDR2: MNHNS, SASEGT. V gave up 6 bases and J gave up 7 bases; unmatched junction bases: 7. The CDR3 coding sequence is TGTGCCAGCAGAGTAGGGGACAGGGGGAGTGAAGCTTTCTTT. The encoded protein is CASRVGDRGSEAFF.

The rearrangement joins TRBV30 to TRBJ1-4; D gene uncertain. The CDR3 extends over 16 amino acids. Trimming pared 0 bases from V and 0 bases from J, leaving 11 bases between. In germline, CDR1 is GTSNPN, CDR2 SVGIG (reference sequence). The CDR3 loop reads CAWSVGTAATNEKLFF. The CDR3 DNA reads as TGTGCCTGGAGTGTCGGAACAGCTGCAACTAATGAAAAACTGTTTTTT.

The J gene is TRBJ1-2, the V gene TRBV19; 9 bases fit TRBD1. Per germline, CDR1 LNHDA and CDR2 SQIVND (reference sequence). The CDR3 has 14 amino acids. The V segment lost 10 bases and the J segment 4 bases; nucleotides outside the gene matches: 10. CDR3 DNA: TGTGCCACCTCACAACAGGGGGCTGGCTATGGCTACACCTTC. It encodes CATSQQGAGYGYTF.

The chain uses TRBV6-5 and TRBJ1-3, with D perhaps matching TRBD1 (5 bases). Per germline, CDR1 MNHEY and CDR2 SVGAGI. V lost 6 bases, J lost 3 bases, and 15 bases lay in between. This CDR3 is built from 15 residues. Here the CDR3 DNA reads TGTGCCAGCAGGCAGGGATTTACGTATGGAAACACCATATATTTT. It translates to CASRQGFTYGNTIYF.

The chain combines TRBV6-5 with TRBJ2-7, with TRBD2 matching 9 bases. V lost 2 bases, J lost 5 bases, and 7 bases stayed unmatched. The CDR3 runs to 15 residues. From germline, CDR1 is MNHEY and CDR2 SVGAGI. The CDR3 region is CASSYGPGLANEQYF. DNA of the CDR3: TGTGCCAGCAGTTACGGTCCGGGACTAGCCAACGAGCAGTACTTC.

This chain connects TRBV2 to TRBJ2-3; maybe TRBD2 (7 bases). CDR1 is SNHLY, CDR2 FYNNEI, per germline. CDR3 length: 17 residues. V was pared by 5 bases and J by 4 bases, with 22 bases between. The CDR3 loop reads CASSSRGVDRWADTQYF. The CDR3 DNA follows: TGTGCCAGCAGTTCCCGGGGGGTGGACAGATGGGCAGATACGCAGTATTTT.

The chain recombines TRBV4-2 with TRBJ2-3; no clear D. The CDR3 length is 13 residues. CDR1 is LGHNA, CDR2 YNFKEQ, per germline. The V end was cut by 1 base, the J end by 3 bases, with 5 bases between. CDR3 DNA: TGTGCCAGCAGCCAAGTAAAAACAGATACGCAGTATTTT. Residues: CASSQVKTDTQYF.

The chain couples TRBV18 to TRBJ2-5, with 9 nucleotides matching TRBD1. The closer fit of TRBJ2-7 to the DNA end suggests the J call may be wrong. The germline V gene has CDR1 KGHSH and CDR2 LQKENI. The CDR3 contains 15 residues. Here the CDR3 DNA reads TGTGCCAGCTCACAACCGCCGGGACAGGGTTCCGAGCAGTACTTC. Protein: CASSQPPGQGSEQYF.

The sample holds a few counts of this clone. The V gene is TRBV2, the J gene TRBJ2-2; D possibly corresponds to TRBD2 (5 bases). CDR1 is SNHLY, CDR2 FYNNEI, per germline. Trimming removed 6 bases at V and 4 bases at J, with 6 bases between. CDR3 size: 12 residues. CDR3: CASRRVTGELFF. The CDR3 bases are TGTGCCAGCAGGAGGGTCACCGGGGAGCTGTTTTTT.

The chain joins TRBV9 to TRBJ1-1; TRBD1 might be the D (5 bases). V was clipped by 3 bases and J by 0 bases, with 12 bases between them. From germline, CDR1 is SGDLS and CDR2 YYNGEE. This CDR3 contains 15 residues. The CDR3: CASSALQVLNTEAFF. As DNA, the CDR3 is TGTGCCAGCAGCGCGCTACAGGTTTTGAACACTGAAGCTTTCTTT.

This chain links TRBV18 with TRBJ1-2; TRBD1 agrees at 7 bases. The V gene's germline CDR1 is KGHSH and CDR2 LQKENI. This CDR3 is 14 amino acids long. The V segment lost 0 bases and the J segment 9 bases; nucleotides outside the gene matches: 7. The DNA for the CDR3 is TGTGCCAGCTCACCACCGGGACAGCATTCTCGCTACACCTTC. Protein sequence: CASSPPGQHSRYTF. The complete variable domain, with remaining parts taken from reference TRBV18 and TRBJ1-2, reads NAGVMQNPRHLVRRRGQEARLRCSPMKGHSHVYWYRQLPEEGLKFMVYLQKENIIDESGMPKERFSAEFPKEGPSILRIQQVVRGDSAAYFCASSPPGQHSRYTFGSGTRLTVV.

This clone appeared a few times. This chain joins TRBV18 and TRBJ2-5; D not certain. CDR1 KGHSH and CDR2 LQKENI come from the germline V gene. The CDR3 runs 13 residues. Trimming removed 2 bases from V and 3 bases from J, with 7 bases in between. DNA for the CDR3: TGTGCCAGCTCACCAGGTTTAGAAGAGACCCAGTACTTC. Translating gives CASSPGLEETQYF. The full variable domain, with the rest looked up from reference TRBV18 and TRBJ2-5, is NAGVMQNPRHLVRRRGQEARLRCSPMKGHSHVYWYRQLPEEGLKFMVYLQKENIIDESGMPKERFSAEFPKEGPSILRIQQVVRGDSAAYFCASSPGLEETQYFGPGTRLLVL.

This chain joins TRBV19 and TRBJ1-1; 10 bases are a match to TRBD1. The V and J ends lost 9 bases and 3 bases, in that order; junction bases with no gene match: 13. This CDR3 is 16 amino acids long. Germline values: CDR1 LNHDA, CDR2 SQIVND (reference sequence). In DNA form, the CDR3 reads TGTGCCAGCACCACAGGACAGGGGGAGTCGGACACTGAAGCTTTCTTT. It translates to CASTTGQGESDTEAFF.

The rearrangement uses TRBV10-3 and TRBJ2-5; possibly TRBD2 for D (5 bases). Per germline, CDR1 ENHRY and CDR2 SYGVKD. Trimming left V 9 bases short and J 5 bases short, with 19 bases between. The CDR3 covers 14 residues. The CDR3 nucleotides are TGTGCCATATCGAAGGCCGGGAATTTGGAGACCCAGTACTTC. Its translation is CAISKAGNLETQYF.

The chain has TRBV18 and TRBJ1-5, with D possibly matching TRBD1 (6 bases). V was clipped by 2 bases and J by 3 bases, with 20 bases between them. Germline CDR1 KGHSH, CDR2 LQKENI. The length of the CDR3 is 18 residues. The DNA of the CDR3 is TGTGCCAGCTCACCATTGGCGACAGGCGGGCAGAACAATCAGCCCCAGCATTTT. Protein product: CASSPLATGGQNNQPQHF.

The genes are TRBV5-1 and TRBJ1-2; D possibly corresponds to TRBD1 (6 bases). This CDR3 spans 13 amino acids. Trimming removed 3 bases from V and 9 bases from J, with 15 bases in between. Per the germline V gene, CDR1 is SGHRS and CDR2 is YFSETQ. Written as DNA, the CDR3 is TGCGCCAGCAGCTACCAGACGGGACAAAGCTACACCTTC. Its translation is CASSYQTGQSYTF.

The rearrangement joins TRBV6-5 to TRBJ2-7; perhaps TRBD1 as D (6 bases). This CDR3 is 11 amino acids long. V lost 8 bases to trimming and J lost 6 bases, with 11 bases between them. In germline, CDR1 is MNHEY, CDR2 SVGAGI. The CDR3 here is CASHQGSEQYF. The CDR3 DNA reads TGTGCCAGCCACCAGGGGAGCGAGCAGTACTTC.